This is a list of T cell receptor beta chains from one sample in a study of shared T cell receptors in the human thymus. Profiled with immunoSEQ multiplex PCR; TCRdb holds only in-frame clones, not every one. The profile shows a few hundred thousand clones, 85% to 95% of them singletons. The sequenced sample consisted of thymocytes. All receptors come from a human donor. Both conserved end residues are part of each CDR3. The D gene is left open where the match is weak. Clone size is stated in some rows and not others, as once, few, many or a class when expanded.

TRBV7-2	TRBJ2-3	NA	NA	TGTGCCAGCAGCCCCTACCAGCCCCACCGGTATTTT	CASSPYQPHRYF
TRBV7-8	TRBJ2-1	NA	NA	TGTGCCAGCAGCTTTCGTCAACGGGCGTTCTTC	CASSFRQRAFF
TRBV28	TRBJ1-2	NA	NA	TGTGCCAGCAGTTCGACCCGTAGAGGAAGTAACTATGGCTACACCTTC	CASSSTRRGSNYGYTF
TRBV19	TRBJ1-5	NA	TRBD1	TGTGCCAGTCCTTGGGACAGGCCCAATAGCAATCAGCCCCAGCATTTT	CASPWDRPNSNQPQHF
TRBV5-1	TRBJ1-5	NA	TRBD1	TGCGCCATCTTCACCGGGACAGGGAGGGAGCCCCAGCATTTT	CAIFTGTGREPQHF
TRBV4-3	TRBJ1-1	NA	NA	TGCGCCAGCAGCGACAGGACCTGGGACACTGAAGCTTTCTTT	CASSDRTWDTEAFF
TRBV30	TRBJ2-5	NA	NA	TGTGCCTATCAACCCCGGGAAAGGAGAGAGACCCAGTACTTC	CAYQPRERRETQYF
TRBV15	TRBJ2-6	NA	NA	TGTGCCACCAGCAGAGTGGAGGGGGCGATGTCCGGGGCCAACGTCCTGACTTTC	CATSRVEGAMSGANVLTF
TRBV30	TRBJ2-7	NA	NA	TGTGCCTGGCGGGACGGGGGCACCTACGAGCAGTACTTC	CAWRDGGTYEQYF
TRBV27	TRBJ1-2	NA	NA	TGTGCCAGCAGTTTATCGTTAGGGGAGGATGGCTACACCTTC	CASSLSLGEDGYTF
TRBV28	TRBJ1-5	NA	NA	TGTGCCAGCAGTTTATGCATCAAGGGTTGCAATCAGCCCCAGCATTTT	CASSLCIKGCNQPQHF
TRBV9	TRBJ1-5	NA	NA	TGTGCCAGCAGCTACTTCCCAGGGGCCAATCAGCCCCAGCATTTT	CASSYFPGANQPQHF
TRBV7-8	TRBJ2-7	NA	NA	TGTGCCAGCAGCTTAGTGCCGACCTACGAGCAGTACTTC	CASSLVPTYEQYF
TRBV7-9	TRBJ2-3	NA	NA	TGTGCCAGCAGCTTAGCGGCCGACCTACCAATGGATACGCAGTATTTT	CASSLAADLPMDTQYF
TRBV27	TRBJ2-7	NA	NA	TGTGCCAGCACCCCGGGGGAGCCCCACGAGCAGTACTTC	CASTPGEPHEQYF
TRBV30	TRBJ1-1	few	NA	TGTGCCTGGAGTCCCCAGGACCGAATGAACACTGAAGCTTTCTTT	CAWSPQDRMNTEAFF
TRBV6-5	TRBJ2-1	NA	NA	TGTGCCAGCAGGAACGGTGAGAGCTCCTACAATGAGCAGTTCTTC	CASRNGESSYNEQFF
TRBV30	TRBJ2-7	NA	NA	TGTGCCAGCCGGGACGGGGCCTACGAGCAGTACTTC	CASRDGAYEQYF
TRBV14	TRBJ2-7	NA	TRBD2	TGTGCCAGCAGCCAAGGATATATAGCGGGAGAGGGCCGCGAGCAGTACTTC	CASSQGYIAGEGREQYF
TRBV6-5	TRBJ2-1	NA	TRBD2	TGTGCCAGCTGGCTGGGAGGGAGCAATGAGCAGTTCTTC	CASWLGGSNEQFF
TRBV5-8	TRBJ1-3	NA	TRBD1	TGTGCCAGCAGCTTGGAAAGGACAGGGGACGGCTCTGGAAACACCATATATTTT	CASSLERTGDGSGNTIYF